This TCR beta chain appears in the sequencing data of a study of T cell repertoires in cytomegalovirus infection. Study in general: Recently identified HLA-C-restricted CMV epitopes were used, and well-studied HLA-B-restricted CMV epitopes were used as well. CMV infection plus the matching HLA type was flagged by public TCR beta signatures. Whole-study findings and limits: HLA-C-restricted CMV-specific TCR beta clonotypes were dominant in the ex vivo response.

CDR3 length: 13 amino acids. Per germline, CDR1 SGHAT and CDR2 FQNNGV. Trimming left V 5 bases short and J 5 bases short, with 11 bases between. This clonotype came up a few times. What it binds is not known. One entry per CDR3 protein, called by TCRdb with MiXCR from the reads. Here the sample spans about 140,000 distinct CDR3 sequences, 32% being singletons. The chain carries TRBV11-2 and TRBJ2-3; D remains ambiguous. The receptor was derived from a human donor in good health (CMV status not recorded). Some clones in this sample may be carry-over from other donors' samples. Here the sequenced sample was CD8+ T cells from cultured PBMCs, taken from culture after CMV antigen stimulation. CDR3 loop: CASSPGYGDTQYF. CDR3 DNA sequence: TGTGCCAGCAGCCCCGGTTATGGAGATACGCAGTATTTT.